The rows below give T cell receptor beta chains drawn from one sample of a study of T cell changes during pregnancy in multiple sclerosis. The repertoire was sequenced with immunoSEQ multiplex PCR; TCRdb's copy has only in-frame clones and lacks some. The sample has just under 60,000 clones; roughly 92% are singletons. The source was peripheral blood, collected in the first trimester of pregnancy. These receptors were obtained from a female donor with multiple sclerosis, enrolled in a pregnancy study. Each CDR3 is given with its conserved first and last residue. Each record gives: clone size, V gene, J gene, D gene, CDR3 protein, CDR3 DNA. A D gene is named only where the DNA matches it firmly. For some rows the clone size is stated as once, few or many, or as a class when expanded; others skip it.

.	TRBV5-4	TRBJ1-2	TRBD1	CASSSLGQGLSIF	TGTGCCAGCAGCTCGCTCGGACAGGGGTTGTCTATTTTC
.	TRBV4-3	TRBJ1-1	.	CASSQDLGAGVANTEAFF	TGCGCCAGCAGCCAAGATCTTGGGGCAGGGGTTGCGAACACTGAAGCTTTCTTT
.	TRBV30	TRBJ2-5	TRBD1	CAWSGHRGRGTQYF	TGTGCCTGGAGTGGGCACAGGGGTCGGGGGACCCAGTACTTC
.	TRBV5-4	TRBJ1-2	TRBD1	CASSLAGAGGTSGYTF	TGTGCCAGCAGCTTGGCCGGGGCAGGGGGTACGAGCGGCTACACCTTC
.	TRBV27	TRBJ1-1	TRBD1	CASSPRGLVAFF	TGTGCCAGCAGCCCGAGGGGGCTGGTAGCTTTCTTT
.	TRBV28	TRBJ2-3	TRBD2	CASTTVGLAGGDTQYF	TGTGCCAGCACCACCGTCGGACTAGCGGGGGGAGATACGCAGTATTTT
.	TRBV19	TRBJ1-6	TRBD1	CASSNARQGNNSPLHF	TGTGCCAGTAGTAACGCCCGACAGGGGAATAATTCACCCCTCCACTTT
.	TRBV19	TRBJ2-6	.	CASSIPRPGAGANVLTF	TGTGCCAGTAGTATCCCACGGCCCGGGGCTGGGGCCAACGTCCTGACTTTC
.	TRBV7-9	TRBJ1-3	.	CASSLDSPGGSGSTIYF	TGTGCCAGCAGCTTAGATTCCCCCGGAGGATCGGGTTCGACCATATATTTT
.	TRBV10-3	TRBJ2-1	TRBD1	CAISGTGDGREQFF	TGTGCCATCAGCGGGACAGGGGACGGACGTGAGCAGTTCTTC
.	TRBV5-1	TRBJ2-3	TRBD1	CASSLRGTGGPDTQYF	TGCGCCAGCAGCTTGCGTGGGACAGGAGGCCCAGATACGCAGTATTTT
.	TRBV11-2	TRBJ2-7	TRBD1	CASSARDSVYEQYF	TGTGCCAGCAGCGCACGGGACAGCGTCTACGAGCAGTACTTC
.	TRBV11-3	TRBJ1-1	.	CASSRLGGGYTEAFF	TGTGCCAGCAGCCGCCTCGGGGGGGGGTACACTGAAGCTTTCTTT
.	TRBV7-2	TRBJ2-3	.	CASSPGQRGGTDTQYF	TGTGCCAGCAGCCCAGGACAGCGGGGAGGCACAGATACGCAGTATTTT
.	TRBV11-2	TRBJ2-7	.	CASIELGRYEQYF	TGTGCCAGCATCGAACTGGGGCGTTACGAGCAGTACTTC
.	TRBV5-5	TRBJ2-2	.	CASSYLNTGELFF	TGTGCCAGCAGCTATCTTAACACCGGGGAGCTGTTTTTT
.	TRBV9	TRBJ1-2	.	CASSVAGDHYGYTF	TGTGCCAGCAGCGTAGCGGGGGACCATTATGGCTACACCTTC
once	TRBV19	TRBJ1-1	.	CASSGSWGQGSLRTEAFF	TGTGCCAGTAGTGGTAGCTGGGGTCAGGGAAGTTTGCGGACTGAAGCTTTCTTT
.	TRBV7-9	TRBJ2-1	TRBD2	CASSLGTSGGSEQFF	TGTGCCAGCAGCTTAGGGACTAGCGGGGGCTCGGAGCAGTTCTTC
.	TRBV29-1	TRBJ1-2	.	CSVVVLYGYTF	TGCAGCGTTGTTGTCCTGTATGGCTACACCTTC
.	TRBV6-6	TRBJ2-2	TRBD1	CASSSRGRIGELFF	TGTGCCAGCAGTTCCAGGGGGCGAATCGGGGAGCTGTTTTTT
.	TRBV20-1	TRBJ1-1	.	CSARGNTEAFF	TGCAGTGCCCGGGGGAACACTGAAGCTTTCTTT
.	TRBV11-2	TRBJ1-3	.	CASSVGQPGSGNTIYF	TGTGCCAGCAGCGTCGGACAGCCAGGCTCTGGAAACACCATATATTTT
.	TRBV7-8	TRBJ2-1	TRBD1	CASSLGQGNFMDEQFF	TGTGCCAGCAGCTTGGGACAGGGGAATTTTATGGATGAGCAGTTCTTC
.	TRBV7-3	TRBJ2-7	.	CASSLIRESRYEQYF	TGTGCCAGCAGCTTAATAAGAGAGAGCCGCTACGAGCAGTACTTC
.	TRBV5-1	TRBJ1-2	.	CASSLEGSLDSYGYTF	TGCGCCAGCAGCTTGGAAGGTTCATTGGACAGCTATGGCTACACCTTC
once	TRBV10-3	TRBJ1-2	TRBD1	CASSSQGRGYTF	TGTGCCTCATCCTCACAGGGGAGAGGCTACACCTTC
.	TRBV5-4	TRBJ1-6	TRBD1	CASSFIGTGGSPLHF	TGTGCCAGCAGCTTTATCGGGACAGGGGGTTCACCCCTCCACTTT
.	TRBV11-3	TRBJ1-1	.	CASSRGTLNTEAFF	TGTGCCAGCAGCCGGGGAACTCTTAACACTGAAGCTTTCTTT
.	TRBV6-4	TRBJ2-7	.	CASTYGGLIYEQYF	TGTGCCAGCACGTACGGGGGGCTTATCTACGAGCAGTACTTC
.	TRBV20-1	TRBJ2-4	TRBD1	CSADRGNIQYF	TGCAGTGCTGACAGGGGAAACATTCAGTACTTC
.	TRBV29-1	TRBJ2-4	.	CSAGLAGIQYF	TGCAGCGCCGGCCTGGCGGGCATTCAGTACTTC